These 23 T cell receptor beta chains share one sample of origin, sequenced in a study of low-dose radiotherapy and immunotherapy resistance in tumors. Primers used for first-strand cDNA, a TRAV- and TRBV-specific set, covered both alpha and beta chains. A roughly 20-cycle PCR with a constant-region primer and V-primer adapter amplified TCRs. One entry per CDR3 protein, called by TCRdb with MiXCR from the reads. The sample has 11,000 or so distinct CDR3 sequences, roughly 60% seen once. The receptors shown here come from a human donor with advanced metastatic prostate, ovarian, gallbladder or colorectal cancer (not recorded which). This table probably holds off-target reads from a library built for another chain.

This sequence joins TRBV28 and TRBJ2-7, with D possibly TRBD1 on 6 matching bases. There are 14 residues in the CDR3. Germline V gives CDR1 MDHEN, CDR2 SYDVKM. V was trimmed by 6 bases and J by 1 base, leaving 13 bases between them. CDR3 sequence (DNA): TGTGCCAGCAGCCGTTCGGGACAATCCTACGAGCAGTACTTC. Its protein is CASSRSGQSYEQYF.

The J gene is TRBJ1-2, the V gene TRBV6-2 or TRBV6-3; possible D gene TRBD1, 6 bases. The germline gives CDR1 MNHEY, CDR2 SVGEGT. This CDR3 has 14 residues. V was clipped by 2 bases and J by 2 bases, with 9 bases between them. The CDR3 is CASSYAGQNYGYTF. The CDR3 region has the DNA TGTGCCAGCAGTTACGCCGGACAGAACTATGGCTACACCTTC.

This chain connects TRBV7-2 to TRBJ1-1; no firm D call. Trimming pared 3 bases from V and 0 bases from J, leaving 11 bases between. Germline lookup yields CDR1 SGHTA and CDR2 FQGNSA. This CDR3 has 15 amino acids. The CDR3 reads CASSFGPGLNTEAFF. DNA for the CDR3: TGTGCCAGCAGCTTTGGGCCGGGCCTGAACACTGAAGCTTTCTTT.

The chain combines TRBV6-2 or TRBV6-3 with TRBJ2-7; 9 positions match TRBD1. The V and J ends lost 4 bases and 3 bases, in that order; junction bases with no gene match: 7. This CDR3 spans 15 amino acids. Per the germline V gene, CDR1 is MNHEY and CDR2 is SVGEGT. The CDR3 sequence: CASSLQKGQGYEQYF. CDR3 nucleotide sequence: TGTGCCAGCAGTTTGCAAAAGGGACAGGGCTACGAGCAGTACTTC.

This sequence joins TRBV6-2 or TRBV6-3 and TRBJ2-7; TRBD2 matches 9 bases. Germline CDR1 is MNHEY and CDR2 is SVGEGT. There are 15 residues in the CDR3. The V segment lost 6 bases and the J segment 2 bases; nucleotides outside the gene matches: 8. As DNA, the CDR3 is TGTGCCAGCAGCTCCTTAGCGGGAGTTCCCTACGAGCAGTACTTC. Protein sequence: CASSSLAGVPYEQYF.

In DNA, the CDR3 is TGTGCCAGCAGTTTATCGACGGGGGGCCTCTCCTACGAGCAGTACTTC. Protein sequence: CASSLSTGGLSYEQYF. The chain recombines TRBV27 with TRBJ2-7; possible D gene TRBD2, 7 bases. The germline CDR1 and CDR2 sequences are MNHEY and SMNVEV (reference sequence). The CDR3 is 16 amino acids. V lost 0 bases, J lost 0 bases, and 12 bases lay in between.

A few counts support this clonotype. V gene TRBV24-1 combines with J gene TRBJ2-5; D not resolved. The ends were cut back, 9 bases at V and 2 bases at J, with 12 bases in the middle. The CDR3 contains 13 residues. Germline values: CDR1 KGHDR, CDR2 SFDVKD. CDR3 sequence: CATGPLGQETQYF. The CDR3, as DNA: TGTGCCACCGGACCCCTAGGGCAAGAGACCCAGTACTTC.

The V gene is TRBV5-1, the J gene TRBJ2-7; the match to TRBD1 covers 10 bases. The J segment lost 6 bases and the V segment lost 2 bases, leaving 8 bases of the junction unmatched. The CDR3 spans 15 residues. Germline CDR1 SGHRS, CDR2 YFSETQ. CDR3 coding DNA: TGCGCCAGCAGCTTCGGCGGGACAGGGGTGTTCGAGCAGTACTTC. This encodes CASSFGGTGVFEQYF.

This clonotype was counted between two and nine times. The J gene is TRBJ2-5, the V gene TRBV20-1; D ambiguous. Trimming took 7 bases from V and 1 from J, leaving 16 bases between them. Germline CDR1 reads DFQATT; CDR2 reads SNEGSKA (reference sequence). The CDR3 covers 14 residues. Written as DNA, the CDR3 is TGCAGTGTCGAAGCTCGTTCGGGCCAAGAGACCCAGTACTTC. Its translation is CSVEARSGQETQYF.

Only one count was recorded for this clonotype. V usage is TRBV3-1 and J usage is TRBJ2-3; 8 bases line up with TRBD2. With 4 bases clipped from V and 3 bases from J, the junction kept 9 bases outside the gene matches. CDR3 length equals 16 residues. Germline CDR1 reads LGHDT; CDR2 reads YNNKEL (reference sequence). CDR3 nucleotide sequence: TGTGCCAGCAGCCTTTTTGGGAGCGGGAGTACAGATACGCAGTATTTT. It is translated as CASSLFGSGSTDTQYF.

The chain employs TRBV28 and TRBJ2-7; 10 bases are a match to TRBD1. The length of the CDR3 is 14 residues. The V segment lost 2 bases and the J segment 6 bases; nucleotides outside the gene matches: 4. The germline gives CDR1 MDHEN, CDR2 SYDVKM. DNA of the CDR3: TGTGCCAGCAGTTTAGGGACAGGGGCCGTCGAGCAGTACTTC. Protein: CASSLGTGAVEQYF.

This clonotype was detected only a few times. The chain carries TRBV12-3 or TRBV12-4 and TRBJ2-2; 9 nucleotides align to TRBD2. The CDR3 covers 15 residues. V was clipped by 6 bases and J by 6 bases; unmatched bases: 8. The CDR3 protein is CASSPLAGSAGELFF. CDR3 nucleotides: TGTGCCAGCAGCCCTCTAGCGGGATCCGCCGGGGAGCTGTTTTTT.

The chain has TRBV5-1 and TRBJ1-1, with D tentatively TRBD1 (6 bases). Germline V gene lookup returns CDR1 SGHRS and CDR2 YFSETQ. The CDR3 is made up of 14 amino acids. V dropped 4 bases and J dropped 4 bases, with 14 bases sitting between them. As DNA, the CDR3 is TGCGCCAGCAGCAGTACAGGGAGGGCCACTGAAGCTTTCTTT. As protein: CASSSTGRATEAFF.

This chain uses TRBV5-6 with TRBJ1-2; D is ambiguous. The CDR3 is 13 amino acids. Per germline, CDR1 SGHDT and CDR2 YYEEEE. The V and J ends lost 2 bases and 8 bases respectively, with 13 bases between them. CDR3 protein: CASSFPSGEGYTF. The CDR3 nucleotides read TGTGCCAGCAGCTTCCCCTCCGGGGAAGGCTACACCTTC.

This clonotype was recorded a few times. The V gene is TRBV6-1, the J gene TRBJ1-5; D gene unclear. V lost 1 base and J 5 bases, leaving 3 bases between the germline ends. Germline loops: CDR1 MNHNS, CDR2 SASEGT. The CDR3 extends over 12 amino acids. DNA for the CDR3: TGTGCCAGCAGTGAAGGGGATCAGCCCCAGCATTTT. Protein sequence: CASSEGDQPQHF.

J is TRBJ1-5 and V is TRBV10-3; D gene uncertain. The germline V gene has CDR1 ENHRY and CDR2 SYGVKD. This CDR3 has 14 amino acids. The germline V and J ends were trimmed by 6 bases and 5 bases, with 14 bases remaining between them. The CDR3 nucleotides are TGTGCCATCAGGGGTGACGGGAGCCATCAGCCCCAGCATTTT. It yields the protein CAIRGDGSHQPQHF.

The gene calls are TRBV9 and TRBJ2-6; no reliable D call. CDR1 and CDR2 from the germline V gene are SGDLS and YYNGEE. The V gene lost 4 bases and the J gene lost 4 bases, with 15 bases spanning the gap. CDR3 length equals 16 residues. CDR3 sequence reads: CASSIPLATGANVLTF. CDR3 nucleotide sequence: TGTGCCAGCAGCATTCCTCTGGCGACCGGGGCCAACGTCCTGACTTTC.

The count of this clonotype is one. The rearrangement uses TRBV6-1 and TRBJ1-2, with no clear D. The CDR3 length is 12 residues. V was cut by 5 bases and J by 3 bases, with 7 bases left in between. Germline V gene lookup returns CDR1 MNHNS and CDR2 SASEGT. The CDR3 DNA is TGTGCCAGCAGTTACCTTGACTATGGCTACACCTTC. Translating it yields CASSYLDYGYTF.

This sequence joins TRBV6-1 and TRBJ1-5; the D gene is possibly TRBD1 (6 bases). This CDR3 is built from 16 residues. CDR1 and CDR2 (germline): MNHNS, SASEGT. V was trimmed by 5 bases and J by 4 bases, leaving 18 bases between them. CDR3: CASSSLAGEGNQPQHF. The CDR3 DNA is TGTGCCAGCAGTTCCTTGGCAGGGGAGGGTAATCAGCCCCAGCATTTT.

The chain carries TRBV6-6 and TRBJ2-6, with TRBD1 as a possible D gene (6 bases). Per germline, CDR1 MNHNY and CDR2 SVGAGI (reference sequence). The ends were cut back, 8 bases at V and 0 bases at J, with 17 bases in the middle. CDR3 length equals 17 residues. The CDR3 region has the DNA TGTGCCAGCGCTCCCAGGGGCGAAAACTCTGGGGCCAACGTCCTGACTTTC. Protein: CASAPRGENSGANVLTF.

The chain employs TRBV18 and TRBJ2-5; TRBD2 matches at 7 bases. The CDR3 spans 13 residues. Looked up from germline, CDR1 is KGHSH and CDR2 is LQKENI. The V segment lost 8 bases and the J segment 2 bases; nucleotides outside the gene matches: 5. The CDR3 nucleotides read TGTGCCAGCACCCGGACTAGTCAAGAGACCCAGTACTTC. Encoded protein: CASTRTSQETQYF. Together with reference TRBV18 and TRBJ2-5, the CDR3 gives the full variable domain: NAGVMQNPRHLVRRRGQEARLRCSPMKGHSHVYWYRQLPEEGLKFMVYLQKENIIDESGMPKERFSAEFPKEGPSILRIQQVVRGDSAAYFCASTRTSQETQYFGPGTRLLVL.

Only a few counts were recorded for this clonotype. The chain recombines TRBV7-8 with TRBJ2-3; maybe TRBD2 (5 bases). V was pared by 1 base and J by 9 bases, with 14 bases between. CDR1 is SGHVS and CDR2 is FQNEAQ in the germline V gene. The CDR3 spans 14 residues. The CDR3 is CASSLVRSGRTQYF. As DNA, the CDR3 is TGTGCCAGCAGCTTAGTTAGATCGGGAAGAACGCAGTATTTT.

V gene TRBV24-1 combines with J gene TRBJ1-1, with D tentatively TRBD1 (5 bases). The CDR3 is made up of 14 amino acids. The V gene's germline CDR1 is KGHDR and CDR2 SFDVKD. Trimming pared 4 bases from V and 1 base from J, leaving 9 bases between. The CDR3 region is CATSEGTSNTEAFF. The CDR3 DNA sequence: TGTGCCACCAGTGAGGGGACTTCGAACACTGAAGCTTTCTTT.